This passage covers 13 T cell receptor beta chains from one sample sequenced in a study of OX40 agonist ivuxolimab in advanced cancers. Assay: immunoSEQ multiplex PCR; the TCRdb copy retains only in-frame clones and omits some. The sample gives some 67,000 clones, about 91% of which show up once; just over 0.55% is in the top ten. This material consisted of CD4+ or CD8+ T cells sorted from blood, taken in a trial of the OX40 agonist ivuxolimab. The receptors originated from an adult with an advanced solid tumor such as melanoma, head and neck, liver or kidney cancer.

The chain employs TRBV2 and TRBJ1-1, with TRBD1 identical over 10 bases. This CDR3 contains 13 residues. With V trimmed by 5 bases and J by 10 bases, 7 bases remained unmatched. CDR1 and CDR2 from the germline V gene are SNHLY and FYNNEI. CDR3 in amino acids: CASSYGTGDTAFF. In nucleotides, the CDR3 is TGTGCCAGCAGTTACGGGACAGGGGATACAGCTTTCTTT. The whole variable domain, remainder taken from reference TRBV2 and TRBJ1-1, is EPEVTQTPSHQVTQMGQEVILRCVPISNHLYFYWYRQILGQKVEFLVSFYNNEISEKSEIFDDQFSVERPDGSNFTLKIRSTKLEDSAMYFCASSYGTGDTAFFGQGTRLTVV.

Only one count was recorded for this clone. The chain carries TRBV5-6 and TRBJ2-5; 11 positions agree with TRBD2. CDR1 SGHDT and CDR2 YYEEEE come from the germline V gene. CDR3 size: 16 residues. Unmatched junction bases numbered 10, after V lost 6 bases and J lost 3 bases. In DNA form, the CDR3 reads TGTGCCAGCACCAAACGGATGGGACTAGCGGAAGAGACCCAGTACTTC. Residues: CASTKRMGLAEETQYF.

This chain connects TRBV5-1 to TRBJ2-2, with TRBD1 identical over 8 bases. The CDR3 sequence is 14 residues long. V gave up 4 bases and J gave up 6 bases; unmatched junction bases: 5. CDR1 and CDR2 from the germline V gene are SGHRS and YFSETQ. In DNA form, the CDR3 reads TGCGCCAGCAGCCCGACAGGGGATGCCGGGGAGCTGTTTTTT. It is translated as CASSPTGDAGELFF.

The gene calls are TRBV7-8 and TRBJ2-7; 9 nucleotides agree with TRBD1. This CDR3 comprises 16 residues. CDR1 is SGHVS, CDR2 FQNEAQ, per germline. Losses at the gene ends were 4 bases for V and 3 bases for J; bases not matched to a gene: 10. The CDR3 bases are TGTGCCAGCAGCTGGACAGGGGCTTCCCACTACTACGAGCAGTACTTC. Its protein is CASSWTGASHYYEQYF.

The chain employs TRBV5-1 and TRBJ2-1; TRBD2 aligns across 10 bases. Trimming removed 3 bases from V and 7 bases from J; junction bases left unmatched: 7. This CDR3 has 15 amino acids. CDR1 and CDR2 from the germline V gene are SGHRS and YFSETQ. CDR3 sequence reads: CASSSPGLALNEQFF. In DNA, the CDR3 is TGCGCCAGCAGCTCACCGGGACTAGCGTTAAATGAGCAGTTCTTC.

This chain joins TRBV2 and TRBJ2-5; D remains ambiguous. Germline lookup yields CDR1 SNHLY and CDR2 FYNNEI. The CDR3 extends over 13 amino acids. Deletions cut 3 bases from V and 5 bases from J, with 10 bases between. CDR3 residues: CASSESVWETQYF. The DNA of the CDR3 is TGTGCCAGCAGTGAGAGCGTTTGGGAGACCCAGTACTTC.

The J gene is TRBJ2-2, the V gene TRBV10-1; 7 bases are shared with TRBD1. This CDR3 is 14 amino acids long. The ends lost 4 bases at V and 10 bases at J; junction bases unmatched: 9. Germline V gene sequence: CDR1 WNHNN, CDR2 SYGVQD (reference sequence). CDR3 loop: CASSGGGSRVELFF. In DNA, the CDR3 is TGCGCCAGCAGTGGAGGGGGCTCCCGAGTGGAGCTGTTTTTT.

Here the CDR3 DNA reads TGTGCCAGCTCACCCGGATCGGGGGGAGCGGGCACTGAAGCTTTCTTT. As protein: CASSPGSGGAGTEAFF. The rearrangement uses TRBV18 and TRBJ1-1; D perhaps matches TRBD1 (5 bases). The V and J ends lost 3 bases and 4 bases respectively, with 18 bases between them. The CDR3 consists of 16 residues. Per germline, CDR1 KGHSH and CDR2 LQKENI.

The chain employs TRBV4-1 and TRBJ2-2; 8 bases are a match to TRBD1. This CDR3 spans 17 amino acids. Germline V CDR1 and CDR2: MGHRA, YSYEKL. The trim removed 0 bases at V and 6 bases at J, leaving 9 bases unmatched. CDR3 loop: CASSQDKGRGRPGELFF. The CDR3 DNA reads as TGCGCCAGCAGCCAAGATAAAGGCAGGGGGCGCCCCGGGGAGCTGTTTTTT.

This clone appeared a single time. V usage is TRBV10-3 and J usage is TRBJ1-1; tentative D call: TRBD1 (6 bases). Germline values: CDR1 ENHRY, CDR2 SYGVKD. This CDR3 has 14 residues. Trimming left V 3 bases short and J 4 bases short, with 12 bases between. The CDR3 loop reads CAISDPDRPTEAFF. CDR3 sequence (DNA): TGTGCCATCAGTGACCCCGACAGGCCCACTGAAGCTTTCTTT.

The V and J genes are TRBV10-3 and TRBJ1-2; D is possibly TRBD1 (6 bases). The CDR3 has 14 residues. V was shortened by 5 bases and J by 0 bases, with 10 bases between the two germline ends. The germline V gene encodes CDR1 ENHRY and CDR2 SYGVKD. The CDR3 bases are TGTGCCATCAGTCAGACAGGAGCTAACTATGGCTACACCTTC. As protein: CAISQTGANYGYTF.

The chain joins TRBV5-1 to TRBJ2-4; D is perhaps TRBD1 (6 bases). The germline V gene has CDR1 SGHRS and CDR2 YFSETQ. The CDR3 sequence is 16 residues long. V was clipped by 7 bases and J by 1 base, with 18 bases between them. For the CDR3, the DNA is TGCGCCAGCTCATGGGGGCAGGATCGGGCCAAAAACATTCAGTACTTC. This codes for CASSWGQDRAKNIQYF.

The J gene is TRBJ1-2, the V gene TRBV10-3; 7 nucleotides match TRBD1. J gave up 7 bases and V 0 bases, and 5 bases lay outside the gene matches. The germline gives CDR1 ENHRY, CDR2 SYGVKD. The CDR3 is 14 residues long. The CDR3 is CAISESGTGVGYTF. The CDR3 DNA reads as TGTGCCATCAGTGAGTCGGGTACAGGGGTTGGCTACACCTTC.